This TCR beta chain was profiled in a study of blood T cell repertoires in COVID-19. From germline, CDR1 is SGHKS and CDR2 YYEKEE (reference sequence). Trimming removed 2 bases at V and 4 bases at J, with 7 bases between. This CDR3 has 14 amino acids. Original methodology: Nucleated cell number was recorded as an estimate derived from reference gene primer amplification. Profiled with immunoSEQ multiplex PCR; TCRdb holds only in-frame clones, not every one. V and J calls and clone size are those listed in that table; D and trimming were worked out from the DNA. The repertoire holds roughly 280,000 clones, with 65% to 90% as singletons.

The sample taken for sequencing was peripheral blood. This chain uses TRBV5-5 with TRBJ1-6; D is undetermined. The clonotype originates from a man aged 25-40 years with active or convalescent COVID-19. The CDR3 nucleotides read TGTGCCAGCAGCTTTCAGGTGTATAATTCACCCCTCCACTTT. The encoded protein is CASSFQVYNSPLHF. The entire variable domain, with the rest obtained from reference TRBV5-5 and TRBJ1-6, is as follows: DAGVTQSPTHLIKTRGQQVTLRCSPISGHKSVSWYQQVLGQGPQFIFQYYEKEERGRGNFPDRFSARQFPNYSSELNVNALLLGDSALYLCASSFQVYNSPLHFGNGTRLTVT.